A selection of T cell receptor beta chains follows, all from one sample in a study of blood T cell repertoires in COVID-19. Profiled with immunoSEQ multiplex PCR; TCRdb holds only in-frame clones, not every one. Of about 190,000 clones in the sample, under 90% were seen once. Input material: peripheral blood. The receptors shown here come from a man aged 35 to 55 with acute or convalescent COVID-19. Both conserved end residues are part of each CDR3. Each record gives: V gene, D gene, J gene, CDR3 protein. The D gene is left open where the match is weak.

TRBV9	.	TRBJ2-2	CASSPTRGPNTGELFF
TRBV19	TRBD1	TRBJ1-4	CATSASGGRSEKLFF
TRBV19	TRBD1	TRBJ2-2	CASSRGTGLDTGELFF
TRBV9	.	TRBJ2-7	CASSSTENPYEQYF
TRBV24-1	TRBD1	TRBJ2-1	CATSSTGVAFDEQFF
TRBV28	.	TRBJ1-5	CASRVLGLSNQPQHF
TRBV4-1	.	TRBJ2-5	CASSQEGAPGGWETQYF
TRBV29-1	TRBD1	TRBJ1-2	CSATRDRNYGYTF
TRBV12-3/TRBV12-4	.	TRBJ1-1	CASSSNRVRAFF
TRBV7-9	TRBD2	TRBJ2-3	CASSRRLAGGRNSTDTQYF
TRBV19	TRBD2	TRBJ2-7	CASSILAGASYEQYF
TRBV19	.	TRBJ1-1	CASTVRGRYTEAFF
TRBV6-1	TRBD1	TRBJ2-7	CASSEGIRQGGYEQYF
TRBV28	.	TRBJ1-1	CASTGYMNTEAFF
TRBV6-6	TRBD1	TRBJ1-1	CASSYSQGMNTEAFF
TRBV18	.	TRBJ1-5	CASSSTGGGGIQPQHF
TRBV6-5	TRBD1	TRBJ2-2	CASSTRQGYTGELFF
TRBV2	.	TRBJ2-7	CASSEALTYEQYF
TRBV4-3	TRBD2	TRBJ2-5	CASSQGTSGGAGETQYF
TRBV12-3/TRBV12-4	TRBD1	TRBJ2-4	CASTSGQGNIQYF
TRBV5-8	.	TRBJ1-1	CASSLDAGLNTEAFF
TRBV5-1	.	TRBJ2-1	CASSLGPTGSSYNEQFF
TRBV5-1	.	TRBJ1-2	CASKKDSANYGYTF
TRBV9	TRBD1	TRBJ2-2	CASSSRTGGTGELFF
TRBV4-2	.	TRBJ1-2	CASSQVGGNGYTF
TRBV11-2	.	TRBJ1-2	CASSLAGTGGYTF
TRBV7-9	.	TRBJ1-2	CASSLDARLRIYGYTF
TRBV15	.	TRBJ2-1	CATSFNQGGFNEQFF
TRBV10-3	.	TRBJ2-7	CAISKGGRAPSEQYF
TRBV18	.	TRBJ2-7	CASSPTPGYEQYF
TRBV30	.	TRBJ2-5	CAWAGVVLGTQYF
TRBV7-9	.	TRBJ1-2	CASRTREAGYTF
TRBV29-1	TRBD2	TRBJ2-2	CSVDRGGNTGELFF
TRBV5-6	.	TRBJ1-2	CASSFGPRGENYGYTF
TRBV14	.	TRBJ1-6	CASSHRNSPLHF
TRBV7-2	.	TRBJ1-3	CASSLGPVRSGNTIYF
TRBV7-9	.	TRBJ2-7	CASSLDRTPSYEQYF